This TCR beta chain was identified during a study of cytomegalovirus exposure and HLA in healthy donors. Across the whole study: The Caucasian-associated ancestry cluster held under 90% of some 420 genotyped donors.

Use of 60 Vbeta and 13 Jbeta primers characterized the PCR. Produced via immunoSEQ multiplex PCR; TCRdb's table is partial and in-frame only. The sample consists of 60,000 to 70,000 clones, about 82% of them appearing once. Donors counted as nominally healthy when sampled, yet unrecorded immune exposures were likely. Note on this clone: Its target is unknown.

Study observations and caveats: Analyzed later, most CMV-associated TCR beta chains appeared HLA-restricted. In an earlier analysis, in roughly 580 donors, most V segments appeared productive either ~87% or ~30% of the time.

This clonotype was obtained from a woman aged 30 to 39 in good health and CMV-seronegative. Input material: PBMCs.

CDR3 residues: CASSQDRSSYGYTF. The CDR3 bases are TGCGCCAGCAGCCAAGACAGGTCTTCCTATGGCTACACCTTC. This chain joins TRBV4-3 and TRBJ1-2; no clear D gene. CDR1 and CDR2 from the germline V gene are LGHNA and YSLEER. This CDR3 has 14 amino acids. V lost 0 bases and J 4 bases, leaving 9 bases between the germline ends.